This T cell receptor (beta chain) was captured in a study of blood T cell repertoires in COVID-19. Study information: The study drew acute and convalescent COVID-19 samples from the United States, Italy and Spain. From T cells, B-cell-depleted T cells, or PBMCs came the material, which was cDNA or gDNA.

V lost 1 base to trimming and J lost 7 bases; unmatched junction nucleotides: 5. CDR3 size: 15 residues. Germline lookup yields CDR1 LNHDA and CDR2 SQIVND (reference sequence). Per the study methods: Amplification of reference gene primers was used by the study to estimate nucleated cell counts. Profiling relied on immunoSEQ multiplex PCR, and the TCRdb table lists in-frame clones only, not all of them. Clone size and V and J calls were adopted from that table, with D and trimming inferred from the DNA. The sample holds around 200,000 clones, around 88% seen once. Input material: peripheral blood. The V and J genes are TRBV19 and TRBJ1-5; the match to TRBD1 covers 9 bases. The clonotype comes from a man aged 50 to 59 with active or convalescent COVID-19. CDR3: CASSIVGTGMQPQHF. The CDR3 DNA is TGTGCCAGTAGTATAGTAGGGACAGGGATGCAGCCCCAGCATTTT.